This TCR beta chain originates from a study of control samples from healthy donors and cancer patients (dated by TCRdb to about 2020). Library construction relied on the immunoSEQ multiplex PCR assay. The table comes from immuneACCESS by way of TCRdb, which keeps in-frame sequences with V and J called. Part of the clones is missing from these tables; in studies checked, under half for an unresolved V gene and the rest for unknown reasons. The sample includes about 74,000 clones, with about 88% observed a single time. The ten largest clones capture more than 5% of the sample. For this clone: This clone's antigen is unknown. No qualities accompany the bases; no much larger clone lies one base away.

CDR1 MDHEN and CDR2 SYDVKM were looked up in the germline V gene. The CDR3 contains 11 residues, cysteine and phenylalanine counted. Of all the DNA, just the CDR3 is kept, 33 bases in frame from base 1. V gives up 3 bases and J gives up 8 bases, and the segment between their germline ends measures 5 bases. The chain joins TRBV28 to TRBJ1-5; the D gene is unclear. This sequence originates from a woman in her fifties or sixties in good health. Sequenced material: blood. The nucleotide sequence reads TGTGCCAGCAGTTTGGGTAAGCCCCAGCATTTT. This sequence encodes CASSLGKPQHF.